Presented here are 27 T cell receptor beta chains from one specimen sequenced in a study of shared T cell receptors in the human thymus. Measured with immunoSEQ multiplex PCR; TCRdb has only the in-frame clones, and not every one. The repertoire consists of 500,000 to 550,000 clones, with roughly 74% occurring once and the leading ten covering 0.01% to 0.015%. This sample was shared with a second study, whose subject was human thymus T cells.

The sequenced sample consisted of thymocytes. These receptors were taken from a boy under two years old with a congenital heart defect.

The chain employs TRBV7-2 and TRBJ1-5; D remains ambiguous. This CDR3 comprises 18 residues. Germline values: CDR1 SGHTA, CDR2 FQGNSA. Deletions cut 1 base from V and 1 base from J, with 17 bases between. CDR3: CASSLERRRPRSNQPQHF. CDR3 DNA sequence: TGTGCCAGCAGCTTAGAAAGACGGCGGCCAAGGAGCAATCAGCCCCAGCATTTT.

This clone appeared a few times. The CDR3 DNA reads as TGTGCCAGCAGTTTATCCCCAGGGGCGCAAAACACTGAAGCTTTCTTT. This sequence encodes CASSLSPGAQNTEAFF. The gene calls are TRBV28 and TRBJ1-1, with D tentatively TRBD1 (6 bases). Germline V gene lookup returns CDR1 MDHEN and CDR2 SYDVKM. Trimming left V 1 base short and J 2 bases short, with 14 bases between. This CDR3 comprises 16 residues.

The chain couples TRBV5-1 to TRBJ2-3; D is perhaps TRBD1 (6 bases). CDR3 length: 15 residues. V was cut by 4 bases and J by 7 bases, with 19 bases left in between. Germline CDR1 reads SGHRS; CDR2 reads YFSETQ. CDR3 residues: CASSLGDIYHYTQYF. DNA for the CDR3: TGCGCCAGCAGCCTTGGGGACATTTATCATTATACGCAGTATTTT.

The V gene is TRBV9, the J gene TRBJ2-1; D is perhaps TRBD2 (6 bases). The CDR3 is 15 amino acids. V lost 3 bases, J lost 3 bases, and 13 bases lay in between. CDR1 and CDR2 from the germline V gene are SGDLS and YYNGEE. CDR3 sequence reads: CASSGTGSSYNEQFF. DNA of the CDR3: TGTGCCAGCAGCGGAACCGGGAGTAGCTACAATGAGCAGTTCTTC.

This chain uses TRBV7-9 with TRBJ1-2; possibly TRBD1 for D (5 bases). The germline V gene encodes CDR1 SEHNR and CDR2 FQNEAQ (reference sequence). V was shortened by 3 bases and J by 5 bases, with 16 bases between the two germline ends. This CDR3 comprises 15 residues. The CDR3 bases are TGTGCCAGCAGCTTTAACAGCGGGACGGGTTATGGCTACACCTTC. This encodes CASSFNSGTGYGYTF.

The chain combines TRBV21-1 with TRBJ2-2; the table's D call of TRBD1 was not tested on the DNA. TRBV21-1 is deemed a pseudogene. The CDR3 sequence is 16 residues long. The CDR3 sequence: CASSGRQGDYTGELFF. CDR3 DNA: TGTGCCAGCAGCGGCCGACAGGGGGACTACACCGGGGAGCTGTTTTTT.

The V call is TRBV6-5, the J call TRBJ1-2, with a tentative D call TRBD1 (6 bases). This CDR3 is 13 amino acids long. V gave up 1 base and J gave up 3 bases, with 6 bases separating them. CDR1 MNHEY and CDR2 SVGAGI come from the germline V gene. CDR3 sequence: CASSYYRDYGYTF. DNA for the CDR3: TGTGCCAGCAGTTACTACAGGGACTATGGCTACACCTTC.

The chain has TRBV4-3 and TRBJ2-1, with TRBD2 identical over 7 bases. The CDR3 sequence is 12 residues long. V shed 4 bases and J 9 bases; nucleotides not matched to a gene: 3. Germline-derived CDR1 and CDR2 are LGHNA and YSLEER. The CDR3 coding sequence is TGCGCCAGCAGCCGGAAGCGGGGTGAGCAGTTCTTC. Protein product: CASSRKRGEQFF.

The CDR3 nucleotides read TGTGCCAGCAGTCCAGGCGGGGGTAGTGGCTACACCTTC. Protein product: CASSPGGGSGYTF. The V call is TRBV2, the J call TRBJ1-2; tentatively, D is TRBD1 (5 bases). V gave up 5 bases and J gave up 7 bases, with 14 bases separating them. The CDR3 length is 13 residues. The V gene's germline CDR1 is SNHLY and CDR2 FYNNEI. The variable domain in full, completed from reference TRBV2 and TRBJ1-2, reads EPEVTQTPSHQVTQMGQEVILRCVPISNHLYFYWYRQILGQKVEFLVSFYNNEISEKSEIFDDQFSVERPDGSNFTLKIRSTKLEDSAMYFCASSPGGGSGYTFGSGTRLTVV.

The J gene is TRBJ2-4, the V gene TRBV2; D uncertain. Trimming removed 2 bases from V and 3 bases from J, with 14 bases in between. Germline V gene sequence: CDR1 SNHLY, CDR2 FYNNEI. The CDR3 is 16 residues long. CDR3 region: CASSELAPRSKNIQYF. For the CDR3, the DNA is TGTGCCAGCAGTGAATTGGCACCCCGGAGCAAAAACATTCAGTACTTC. Based on the CDR3 plus reference TRBV2 and TRBJ2-4, the full variable domain is EPEVTQTPSHQVTQMGQEVILRCVPISNHLYFYWYRQILGQKVEFLVSFYNNEISEKSEIFDDQFSVERPDGSNFTLKIRSTKLEDSAMYFCASSELAPRSKNIQYFGAGTRLSVL.

J is TRBJ2-4 and V is TRBV14; 8 positions agree with TRBD1. With V trimmed by 7 bases and J by 0 bases, 17 bases remained unmatched. The CDR3 contains 19 residues. The V gene's germline CDR1 is SGHDN and CDR2 FVKESK. The CDR3 loop is CASNQEVTGATGAKNIQYF. In DNA form, the CDR3 reads TGTGCCAGCAACCAGGAGGTGACAGGGGCTACCGGAGCCAAAAACATTCAGTACTTC.

This clone was seen once. This chain links TRBV25-1 with TRBJ2-3; 7 bases agree with TRBD1. The V gene's germline CDR1 is MGHDK and CDR2 SYGVNS. Trimming at V came to 6 bases and at J to 0 bases, leaving 6 bases not matched to a gene. The CDR3 spans 15 residues. CDR3 protein: CASSGTGASTDTQYF. For the CDR3, the DNA is TGTGCCAGCAGCGGAACAGGGGCCAGCACAGATACGCAGTATTTT. Combining the CDR3 with reference TRBV25-1 and TRBJ2-3 gives the whole variable domain EADIYQTPRYLVIGTGKKITLECSQTMGHDKMYWYQQDPGMELHLIHYSYGVNSTEKGDLSSESTVSRIRTEHFPLTLESARPSHTSQYLCASSGTGASTDTQYFGPGTRLTVL.

The J gene is TRBJ1-1, the V gene TRBV14; D unresolved. Between the trimmed V and J ends, which lost 6 bases and 3 bases, there was a span of 11 bases. The CDR3 is 13 residues long. Germline CDR1 SGHDN, CDR2 FVKESK. CDR3 sequence reads: CASRLLGYTEAFF. The CDR3 bases are TGTGCCAGCAGACTACTAGGGTACACTGAAGCTTTCTTT.

V and J are TRBV19 and TRBJ1-5; D call uncertain. Germline CDR1 and CDR2: LNHDA and SQIVND (reference sequence). V was cut by 10 bases and J by 0 bases, with 16 bases left in between. This CDR3 is built from 15 residues. Here the CDR3 DNA reads TGTGCCACCTGGCCGGGCGGGAATAGCAATCAGCCCCAGCATTTT. Translation: CATWPGGNSNQPQHF.

The chain recombines TRBV7-8 with TRBJ2-7; TRBD1 is a possible D gene (5 bases). The germline V gene has CDR1 SGHVS and CDR2 FQNEAQ. The CDR3 length is 13 residues. The V end lost 5 bases, the J end lost 3 bases, and 11 bases lay between the germline ends. This CDR3 is CASSTRTFYEQYF. The CDR3 nucleotides read TGTGCCAGCAGCACGCGGACATTCTACGAGCAGTACTTC.

The chain carries TRBV7-9 and TRBJ2-7, with 7 bases fitting TRBD2. The V and J ends lost 2 bases and 5 bases, in that order; junction bases with no gene match: 6. This CDR3 has 14 residues. Germline CDR1 is SEHNR and CDR2 is FQNEAQ (reference sequence). The chain's CDR3 is CASSLNGRLHEQYF. The DNA for the CDR3 is TGTGCCAGCAGCTTAAACGGGAGGCTGCACGAGCAGTACTTC. The whole variable domain, filled in from reference TRBV7-9 and TRBJ2-7, reads DTGVSQNPRHKITKRGQNVTFRCDPISEHNRLYWYRQTLGQGPEFLTYFQNEAQLEKSRLLSDRFSAERPKGSFSTLEIQRTEQGDSAMYLCASSLNGRLHEQYFGPGTRLTVT.

The rearrangement joins TRBV5-1 to TRBJ2-5; 8 positions agree with TRBD1. The CDR3 consists of 16 residues. V lost 2 bases to trimming and J lost 1 base; unmatched junction nucleotides: 7. The germline V gene encodes CDR1 SGHRS and CDR2 YFSETQ. The DNA for the CDR3 is TGCGCCAGCAGCTTTCCTCAGGGGGCGGCCCAAGAGACCCAGTACTTC. Translating gives CASSFPQGAAQETQYF.

This clone turned up a few times. The chain carries TRBV11-2 and TRBJ2-7; the D is unclear. Trimming removed 5 bases from V and 3 bases from J, with 5 bases in between. Germline V CDR1 and CDR2: SGHAT, FQNNGV. The CDR3 has 11 amino acids. CDR3 DNA sequence: TGTGCCAGCAGCCCCAACTACGAGCAGTACTTC. It yields the protein CASSPNYEQYF. Full variable domain (missing parts from reference TRBV11-2 and TRBJ2-7): EAGVAQSPRYKIIEKRQSVAFWCNPISGHATLYWYQQILGQGPKLLIQFQNNGVVDDSQLPKDRFSAERLKGVDSTLKIQPAKLEDSAVYLCASSPNYEQYFGPGTRLTVT.

This sequence joins TRBV9 and TRBJ1-5; D remains unclear. Germline-derived CDR1 and CDR2 are SGDLS and YYNGEE. The CDR3 contains 14 residues. V was clipped by 3 bases and J by 5 bases, with 12 bases between them. CDR3 protein: CASSAASMDQPQHF. The CDR3 DNA follows: TGTGCCAGCAGCGCCGCTAGTATGGATCAGCCCCAGCATTTT.

V and J are TRBV11-2 and TRBJ2-1, with TRBD2 matching 11 bases. CDR1 is SGHAT, CDR2 FQNNGV, per germline. CDR3 size: 18 residues. V lost 5 bases, J lost 7 bases, and 16 bases stayed unmatched. CDR3 loop: CASSHLRATSGRKNEQFF. The CDR3 bases are TGTGCCAGCAGCCACCTTCGGGCAACTAGCGGGAGAAAGAATGAGCAGTTCTTC.

This chain links TRBV7-9 with TRBJ2-3; possibly TRBD2 for D (6 bases). This CDR3 is built from 14 residues. The V and J ends lost 7 bases and 1 base respectively, with 12 bases between them. Germline CDR1 reads SEHNR; CDR2 reads FQNEAQ (reference sequence). The CDR3 reads CASTEGGGTDTQYF. DNA of the CDR3: TGTGCCAGCACCGAAGGAGGGGGCACAGATACGCAGTATTTT.

The rearrangement joins TRBV15 to TRBJ1-5; no reliable D call. This CDR3 has 14 residues. Trimming removed 0 bases from V and 2 bases from J, with 5 bases in between. Germline CDR1 is LNHNV and CDR2 is YYDKDF (reference sequence). CDR3 loop: CATSRDTGNQPQHF. The CDR3 nucleotides read TGTGCCACCAGCAGAGATACAGGCAATCAGCCCCAGCATTTT.

The chain is built from TRBV9 and TRBJ2-1; D remains ambiguous. The V gene lost 3 bases and the J gene lost 6 bases, with 10 bases spanning the gap. This CDR3 spans 13 amino acids. The V gene's germline CDR1 is SGDLS and CDR2 YYNGEE. The CDR3 spells CASSAHSGNEQFF. The CDR3 DNA reads TGTGCCAGCAGCGCCCACTCAGGCAATGAGCAGTTCTTC. The whole variable domain, filled in from reference TRBV9 and TRBJ2-1, reads DSGVTQTPKHLITATGQRVTLRCSPRSGDLSVYWYQQSLDQGLQFLIQYYNGEERAKGNILERFSAQQFPDLHSELNLSSLELGDSALYFCASSAHSGNEQFFGPGTRLTVL.

The gene calls are TRBV19 and TRBJ2-5; TRBD2 aligns across 7 bases. The CDR3 extends over 14 amino acids. Germline V lookup: CDR1 LNHDA, CDR2 SQIVND (reference sequence). Germline trimming cut 5 bases from V and 3 bases from J; bases unmatched to any gene: 6. CDR3 sequence reads: CASSRLAGEETQYF. The CDR3 nucleotides are TGTGCCAGTAGTCGCCTCGCGGGGGAAGAGACCCAGTACTTC.

The chain recombines TRBV7-8 with TRBJ2-2; 8 nucleotides line up with TRBD2. The junction had 9 bases not matched to a gene; V was cut back by 5 bases and J by 10 bases. The CDR3 runs 14 residues. Germline CDR1 reads SGHVS; CDR2 reads FQNEAQ. The CDR3 loop is CASSPPGGRMELFF. The CDR3 DNA reads TGTGCCAGCAGCCCCCCTGGCGGGAGGATGGAGCTGTTTTTT. Full variable domain (rest looked up from reference TRBV7-8 and TRBJ2-2): GAGVSQSPRYKVAKRGQDVALRCDPISGHVSLFWYQQALGQGPEFLTYFQNEAQLDKSGLPSDRFFAERPEGSVSTLKIQRTQQEDSAVYLCASSPPGGRMELFFGEGSRLTVL.

This clone showed up just a few times. The chain has TRBV30 and TRBJ2-1; D perhaps matches TRBD2 (6 bases). Trimming left V 3 bases short and J 8 bases short, with 17 bases between. Germline CDR1 is GTSNPN and CDR2 is SVGIG (reference sequence). The CDR3 has 14 residues. The CDR3 sequence: CAWRRGYLRDEQFF. In nucleotides, the CDR3 is TGTGCCTGGAGGCGGGGATACTTAAGGGATGAGCAGTTCTTC. Based on the CDR3 plus reference TRBV30 and TRBJ2-1, the full variable domain is SQTIHQWPATLVQPVGSPLSLECTVEGTSNPNLYWYRQAAGRGLQLLFYSVGIGQISSEVPQNLSASRPQDRQFILSSKKLLLSDSGFYLCAWRRGYLRDEQFFGPGTRLTVL.

The chain combines TRBV7-5 with TRBJ1-5; no DNA check was done on the table's D call, TRBD1. TRBV7-5 is a recognized pseudogene. The length of the CDR3 is 17 residues. CDR3: CARSLVVTGPSNQPQHF. The CDR3 nucleotides are TGTGCCAGAAGCTTAGTAGTAACAGGCCCTAGCAATCAGCCCCAGCATTTT.